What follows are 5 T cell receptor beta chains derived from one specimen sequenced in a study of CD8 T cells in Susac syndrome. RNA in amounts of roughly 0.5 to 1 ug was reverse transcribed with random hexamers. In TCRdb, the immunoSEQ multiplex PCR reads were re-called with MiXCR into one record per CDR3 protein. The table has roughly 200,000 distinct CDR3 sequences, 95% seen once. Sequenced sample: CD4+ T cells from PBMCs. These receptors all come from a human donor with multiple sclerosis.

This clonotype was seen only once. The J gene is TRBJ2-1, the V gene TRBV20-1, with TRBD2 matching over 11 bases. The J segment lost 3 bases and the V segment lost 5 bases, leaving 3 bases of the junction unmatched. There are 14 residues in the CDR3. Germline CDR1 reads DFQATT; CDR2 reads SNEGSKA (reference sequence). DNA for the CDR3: TGCAGTGCTTCTAGCGGGGGGAACTACAATGAGCAGTTCTTC. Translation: CSASSGGNYNEQFF.

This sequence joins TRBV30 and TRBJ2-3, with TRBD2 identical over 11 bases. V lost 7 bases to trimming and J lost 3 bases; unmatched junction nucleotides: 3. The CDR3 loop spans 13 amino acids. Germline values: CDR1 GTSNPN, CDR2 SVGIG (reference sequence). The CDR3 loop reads CAFSGGVTDTQYF. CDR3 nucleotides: TGTGCCTTTAGCGGGGGGGTAACAGATACGCAGTATTTT.

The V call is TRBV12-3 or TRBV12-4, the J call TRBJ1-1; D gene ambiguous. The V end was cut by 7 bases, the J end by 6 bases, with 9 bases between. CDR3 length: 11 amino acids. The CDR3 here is CASTGGAEAFF. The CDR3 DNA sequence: TGTGCCAGCACTGGCGGGGCTGAAGCTTTCTTT.

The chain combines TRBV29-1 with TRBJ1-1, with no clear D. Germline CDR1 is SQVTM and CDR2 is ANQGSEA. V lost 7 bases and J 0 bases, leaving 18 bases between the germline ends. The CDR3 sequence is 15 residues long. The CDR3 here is CSAEPLSGMNTEAFF. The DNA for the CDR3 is TGCAGCGCGGAACCCCTCAGCGGGATGAACACTGAAGCTTTCTTT.

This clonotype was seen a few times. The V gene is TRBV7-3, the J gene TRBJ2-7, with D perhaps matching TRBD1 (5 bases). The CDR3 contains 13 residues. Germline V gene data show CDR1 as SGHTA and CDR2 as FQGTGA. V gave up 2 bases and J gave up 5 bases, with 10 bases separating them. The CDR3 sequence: CASSLQGTNEQYF. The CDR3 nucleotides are TGTGCCAGCAGCTTACAGGGAACCAACGAGCAGTACTTC.